This TCR beta chain was retrieved from a study of sequential checkpoint blockade in melanoma. Study-wide context: First-line arms were nivolumab then ipilimumab, or the reverse, randomized 1:1.

The treatment is: randomized to nivolumab then ipilimumab (arm A) or the reverse (arm B). DNA-damaging chemotherapy had not been given to any patient beforehand. Sorted cells were live CD3+CD8+, lacking CD19 and CD56, from PBMCs. This CDR3 has 14 amino acids. V was cut by 4 bases and J by 4 bases, with 14 bases left in between. Germline V gene data show CDR1 as SGDLS and CDR2 as YYNGEE. Some clones are missing from TCRdb's copy, which holds only in-frame ones; the method was immunoSEQ multiplex PCR. The table lists roughly 18,000 clones, 56% of them singletons. This sequence was found in a human donor with melanoma. This chain uses TRBV9 with TRBJ1-2, with unresolved D. The source material was CD8+ T cells sorted from blood (inferred from file names), sampled from a patient given nivolumab and ipilimumab in sequence. DNA for the CDR3: TGTGCCAGCAGCTTGAGGCTCGTCGGCTATGGCTACACCTTC. Its translation is CASSLRLVGYGYTF.